Below are 17 T cell receptor beta chains sequenced from a single sample in a study of blood T cells in healthy people across ages. A sample-barcoded 5' primer and a J-beta primer mix were used in a second PCR of about 7 to 12 cycles. TCRdb used MiXCR to reprocess the 5' RACE reads, holding one entry per CDR3 protein. The sample lists 1 million or so distinct CDR3 sequences, over 35% occurring once. Specimen: blood. These receptors came from a woman aged 55-69 years in good health.

V is TRBV10-3 and J is TRBJ1-2, with a possible D match to TRBD1 (5 bases). The CDR3 length is 13 residues. Germline CDR1 is ENHRY and CDR2 is SYGVKD. Trimming took off 5 bases at V and 2 bases at J, with 9 bases between the two ends. The chain's CDR3 is CAISTDTNYGYTF. The CDR3 nucleotides are TGTGCCATCAGTACGGACACCAACTATGGCTACACCTTC.

This sequence joins TRBV27 and TRBJ2-3, with 10 nucleotides matching TRBD2. V dropped 6 bases and J dropped 5; count of bases not matched to a gene: 8. CDR3 length: 15 residues. Germline V lookup: CDR1 MNHEY, CDR2 SMNVEV (reference sequence). CDR3 loop: CASRSSGRPGDTQYF. CDR3 sequence (DNA): TGTGCCAGCAGGAGTAGCGGGAGGCCGGGAGATACGCAGTATTTT.

CDR3 sequence (DNA): TGCAGTGCTGGCGGATCTAATCAGCCCCAGCATTTT. Translating it yields CSAGGSNQPQHF. This chain joins TRBV20-1 and TRBJ1-5, with D hard to call. Looked up from germline, CDR1 is DFQATT and CDR2 is SNEGSKA (reference sequence). The CDR3 sequence is 12 residues long. V lost 5 bases, J lost 4 bases, and 9 bases lay in between.

This clonotype was recorded many times. This chain links TRBV7-3 with TRBJ2-7; no clear D. This CDR3 contains 15 residues. Germline V gives CDR1 SGHTA, CDR2 FQGTGA. Trimming stripped 3 bases from V and 2 bases from J, with 14 bases between. The CDR3 sequence: CASSLAPEATYEQYF. CDR3 coding DNA: TGTGCCAGCAGCTTGGCCCCCGAGGCAACCTACGAGCAGTACTTC. The full variable domain, completed using reference TRBV7-3 and TRBJ2-7, is GAGVSQTPSNKVTEKGKYVELRCDPISGHTALYWYRQSLGQGPEFLIYFQGTGAADDSGLPNDRFFAVRPEGSVSTLKIQRTERGDSAVYLCASSLAPEATYEQYFGPGTRLTVT.

The chain joins TRBV5-1 to TRBJ1-2; D is undetermined. There are 15 residues in the CDR3. With 5 bases removed from V and 0 bases from J, the gap between germline ends came to 14 bases. The germline V gene encodes CDR1 SGHRS and CDR2 YFSETQ. CDR3 sequence reads: CASRVGYRPNYGYTF. CDR3 nucleotides: TGCGCCAGCAGGGTTGGCTACAGACCTAACTATGGCTACACCTTC.

The V call is TRBV28, the J call TRBJ2-5, with 8 bases identical to TRBD2. CDR1 and CDR2 (germline): MDHEN, SYDVKM. The junction had 5 bases not matched to a gene; V was cut back by 2 bases and J by 0 bases. The CDR3 is 16 amino acids. CDR3 amino acids: CASSLRWREDQETQYF. The CDR3 coding sequence is TGTGCCAGCAGTTTAAGATGGCGGGAGGACCAAGAGACCCAGTACTTC.

The chain uses TRBV29-1 and TRBJ2-7; tentatively, D is TRBD2 (5 bases). The CDR3 consists of 17 residues. Germline CDR1 is SQVTM and CDR2 is ANQGSEA. V lost 0 bases, J lost 4 bases, and 22 bases lay in between. The CDR3 spells CSVEESGSEGFGYEQYF. The DNA for the CDR3 is TGCAGCGTTGAAGAATCGGGATCTGAAGGTTTTGGGTACGAGCAGTACTTC.

This clonotype was recorded a few times. This chain joins TRBV10-3 and TRBJ2-7; 8 bases map to TRBD1. Germline V gene lookup returns CDR1 ENHRY and CDR2 SYGVKD. Trimming cost V 10 bases and J 3 bases; bases outside gene matches: 11. This CDR3 has 14 amino acids. In nucleotides, the CDR3 is TGTGCCAGCACACCGGGACAGGAGAACTACGAGCAGTACTTC. This sequence encodes CASTPGQENYEQYF.

V and J are TRBV12-3 or TRBV12-4 and TRBJ2-5; D possibly corresponds to TRBD1 (5 bases). The J call could be wrong; TRBJ2-7 is a better fit for the DNA end. CDR3 size: 11 residues. The CDR3 coding sequence is TGTGCCAGCAGTTCAGGGTGCGAGCAGTACTTC. Amino acid sequence: CASSSGCEQYF.

This chain uses TRBV2 with TRBJ1-2; D is ambiguous. The germline V and J ends were trimmed by 2 bases and 8 bases, with 6 bases remaining between them. CDR1 and CDR2 from the germline V gene are SNHLY and FYNNEI. CDR3 length: 11 residues. The CDR3 loop reads CASSERGGYTF. CDR3 nucleotide sequence: TGTGCCAGCAGTGAAAGAGGAGGCTACACCTTC.

In this sample, this clonotype turned up many times. V usage is TRBV7-7 and J usage is TRBJ2-7; 7 bases align to TRBD1. Germline CDR1 is SSHAT and CDR2 is FNYEAQ (reference sequence). Trimming cost V 1 base and J 2 bases; bases outside gene matches: 14. This CDR3 has 18 residues. CDR3 sequence reads: CASSLDYGAPTGAYEQYF. CDR3 bases: TGTGCCAGCAGCTTAGATTACGGGGCCCCAACAGGGGCCTACGAGCAGTACTTC.

J is TRBJ2-1 and V is TRBV28; a weak D match, TRBD2 (6 bases). Germline CDR1 is MDHEN and CDR2 is SYDVKM. The V end was cut by 4 bases, the J end by 9 bases, with 13 bases between. This CDR3 is built from 13 residues. For the CDR3, the DNA is TGTGCCAGCAGTTACAGCAGGAGGGGTGAGCAGTTCTTC. Its translation: CASSYSRRGEQFF.

This sequence joins TRBV10-3 and TRBJ2-5; possible D gene TRBD2, 5 bases. CDR3 size: 15 residues. V dropped 1 base and J dropped 3 bases, with 12 bases sitting between them. Germline CDR1 and CDR2: ENHRY and SYGVKD. The CDR3 nucleotides are TGTGCCATCAGTGAGTATGGGAGTCGGGAAGAGACCCAGTACTTC. Amino acids: CAISEYGSREETQYF.

The CDR3 here is CASSYSTSGSYYEQYF. CDR3 nucleotides: TGTGCCAGCAGTTACTCGACTAGCGGGAGTTACTACGAGCAGTACTTC. The chain couples TRBV6-2 or TRBV6-3 to TRBJ2-7; 12 nucleotides agree with TRBD2. The CDR3 length is 16 residues. V shed 0 bases, J shed 3 bases, and the junction held 3 bases outside the gene matches. The germline CDR1 and CDR2 sequences are MNHEY and SVGEGT.

The chain joins TRBV29-1 to TRBJ2-1, with TRBD2 matching 10 bases. In germline, CDR1 is SQVTM, CDR2 ANQGSEA. The CDR3 contains 15 residues. V lost 2 bases and J lost 9; bases outside the gene matches: 10. The chain's CDR3 is CSVESWLAGVIEQFF. The CDR3 nucleotides are TGCAGCGTTGAATCTTGGCTAGCGGGAGTAATTGAGCAGTTCTTC.

This clonotype was seen once. This chain uses TRBV10-3 with TRBJ2-1, with D tentatively TRBD2 (6 bases). Trimming removed 7 bases from V and 9 bases from J, with 13 bases in between. The CDR3 runs to 12 residues. Germline assignment: CDR1 ENHRY and CDR2 SYGVKD. The CDR3 nucleotides read TGTGCCATCAAGGTTTCCGGGGGTGAGCAGTTCTTC. Protein: CAIKVSGGEQFF.

J is TRBJ2-7 and V is TRBV9, with 7 nucleotides matching TRBD1. CDR1 and CDR2 (germline): SGDLS, YYNGEE. The CDR3 is 16 amino acids. Unmatched junction bases numbered 11, after V lost 3 bases and J lost 2 bases. CDR3 DNA: TGTGCCAGCAGCGCTTACGACAGGGTCGGGACCTACGAGCAGTACTTC. Its translation: CASSAYDRVGTYEQYF.